Reported below is one T cell receptor (beta chain). This record comes from a study of T-cell memory formation after mild COVID-19. One entry per CDR3 protein, called by TCRdb with MiXCR from the 5' RACE reads. The sample holds around 200,000 distinct CDR3 sequences, 25% to 35% seen once. The clonotype was recovered from an adult woman who had mild COVID-19 (a few samples of this study predate the infection). Cell type and time point are not known. Sequenced: PBMCs or a T cell subset sorted from them (not recorded which).

The CDR3 loop is CSARDLGASYEQYF. In nucleotides, the CDR3 is TGCAGTGCTAGAGACCTTGGGGCCTCCTACGAGCAGTACTTC. The V and J genes are TRBV20-1 and TRBJ2-7; TRBD1 is a possible D gene (5 bases). V was trimmed by 0 bases and J by 0 bases, leaving 9 bases between them. This CDR3 spans 14 amino acids. Looked up from germline, CDR1 is DFQATT and CDR2 is SNEGSKA (reference sequence).